This is a list of T cell receptor beta chains from one sample in a study of blood T cells in healthy people across ages. TCRdb processed the 5' RACE reads anew with MiXCR; each CDR3 protein has one entry. Here the sample spans 1,500,000 or so distinct CDR3 sequences, approximately 43% being singletons. The specimen sequenced was blood. These receptors all come from a woman younger than 35 in good health. Each CDR3 is given with its conserved first and last residue. Each record gives: J gene, D gene, V gene, clone size, CDR3 protein, CDR3 DNA. The D gene is left open where the match is weak. Where a row states a size, it is once, few, many or the class of an expanded clone; other rows omit it.

J: TRBJ2-7
D: -
V: TRBV2
size: many
CDR3: CASSGSAYEQYF
DNA: TGTGCCAGCAGTGGATCGGCCTACGAGCAGTACTTC

J: TRBJ1-4
D: -
V: TRBV5-1
size: -
CDR3: CASSPTGVSNEKLFF
DNA: TGCGCCAGCAGCCCAACTGGGGTTAGTAATGAAAAACTGTTTTTT

J: TRBJ2-7
D: -
V: TRBV5-6
size: few
CDR3: CASSLPPIQGPDEQYF
DNA: TGTGCCAGCAGCTTGCCGCCGATCCAGGGGCCGGACGAGCAGTACTTC

J: TRBJ2-1
D: -
V: TRBV7-8
size: -
CDR3: CASSLALPGIDEQFF
DNA: TGTGCCAGCAGCTTAGCGCTTCCAGGGATTGATGAGCAGTTCTTC

J: TRBJ2-1
D: TRBD2
V: TRBV11-2
size: many
CDR3: CASRSWTSYNEQFF
DNA: TGTGCCAGCAGAAGCTGGACTAGCTACAATGAGCAGTTCTTC

J: TRBJ2-3
D: -
V: TRBV6-2/TRBV6-3
size: few
CDR3: CASSLVGVGTDTQYF
DNA: TGTGCCAGCAGTCTAGTGGGAGTCGGCACAGATACGCAGTATTTT

J: TRBJ1-2
D: -
V: TRBV2
size: -
CDR3: CASMSSGRNYGYTF
DNA: TGTGCCAGCATGTCGTCAGGTCGGAACTATGGCTACACCTTC

J: TRBJ1-2
D: -
V: TRBV6-1
size: -
CDR3: CASRAQRSYTF
DNA: TGTGCCAGCAGGGCCCAACGCAGCTACACCTTC

J: TRBJ2-3
D: -
V: TRBV7-8
size: few
CDR3: CASSFSGRFADTQYF
DNA: TGTGCCAGCAGCTTTAGTGGGAGATTCGCAGATACGCAGTATTTT

J: TRBJ2-7
D: -
V: TRBV7-9
size: -
CDR3: CASSPIALSYEQYF
DNA: TGTGCCAGCAGCCCGATCGCCCTTTCCTACGAGCAGTACTTC

J: TRBJ1-5
D: TRBD1
V: TRBV20-1
size: -
CDR3: CSAGDSPFRGQPQHF
DNA: TGCAGTGCTGGGGACAGTCCCTTTAGGGGGCAGCCCCAGCATTTT

J: TRBJ1-4
D: -
V: TRBV5-4
size: -
CDR3: CASSILPDPKEKLFF
DNA: TGCGCCAGCAGCATCCTGCCAGATCCTAAGGAAAAACTGTTTTTT

J: TRBJ2-3
D: -
V: TRBV5-6
size: few
CDR3: CASSLWDITTDTQYF
DNA: TGTGCCAGCAGCTTATGGGACATAACTACAGATACGCAGTATTTT

J: TRBJ1-1
D: -
V: TRBV5-1
size: few
CDR3: CASSVGDMNTEAFF
DNA: TGCGCCAGCAGCGTGGGGGATATGAACACTGAAGCTTTCTTT

J: TRBJ2-7
D: TRBD2
V: TRBV19
size: -
CDR3: CASSTAGGSYEQYF
DNA: TGTGCCAGTAGTACTGCGGGGGGCTCCTACGAGCAGTACTTC

J: TRBJ2-1
D: -
V: TRBV12-3/TRBV12-4
size: -
CDR3: CASSLVGSYSSYNEQFF
DNA: TGTGCCAGCAGTTTAGTTGGTAGCTATAGCTCCTACAATGAGCAGTTCTTC

J: TRBJ2-7
D: -
V: TRBV20-1
size: few
CDR3: CSATLAASYEQYF
DNA: TGCAGTGCTACCTTAGCGGCTTCCTACGAGCAGTACTTC